The 13 T cell receptor beta chains presented below share a single source sample, sequenced in a study of regulatory T cells in long-lasting Graves disease. Regarding time point: newly diagnosed GD, antithyroid drugs for less than 3 months. PBMC RNA served as the TCR library source. Arm-PCR of CDR3 regions and iRepertoire HTBI primers were used to build TCR beta libraries. Each CDR3 protein is one row after TCRdb ran MiXCR on the multiplex PCR reads. The data show 300,000 to 400,000 distinct CDR3 sequences, more than 15% seen once. Source: peripheral blood mononuclear cells (PBMCs), taken at new diagnosis, from a patient treated with antithyroid drugs. Source of these receptors: a female donor with Graves disease.

Ten or more counts support this clonotype. The V call is TRBV15, the J call TRBJ1-4; 12 bases are a match to TRBD1. This CDR3 spans 15 amino acids. Trimming at V came to 5 bases and at J to 7 bases, leaving 5 bases not matched to a gene. Germline lookup yields CDR1 LNHNV and CDR2 YYDKDF (reference sequence). CDR3 protein: CATSVGTGGVEKLFF. DNA for the CDR3: TGTGCCACCAGCGTGGGGACAGGGGGCGTTGAAAAACTGTTTTTT. The full variable domain, with the rest looked up from reference TRBV15 and TRBJ1-4, is DAMVIQNPRYQVTQFGKPVTLSCSQTLNHNVMYWYQQKSSQAPKLLFHYYDKDFNNEADTPDNFQSRRPNTSFCFLDIRSPGLGDTAMYLCATSVGTGGVEKLFFGSGTQLSVL.

This clonotype was seen at least ten times. V and J are TRBV19 and TRBJ2-5; TRBD2 matches at 7 bases. V shed 3 bases and J 2 bases; nucleotides not matched to a gene: 6. Germline V CDR1 and CDR2: LNHDA, SQIVND (reference sequence). This CDR3 comprises 15 residues. In nucleotides, the CDR3 is TGTGCCAGTAGTATTTTCGGGCGGGAGCAAGAGACCCAGTACTTC. This codes for CASSIFGREQETQYF.

This clonotype was observed many times. V and J are TRBV19 and TRBJ2-1; D remains unclear. The CDR3 loop spans 16 amino acids. CDR1 and CDR2 (germline): LNHDA, SQIVND (reference sequence). V was clipped by 3 bases and J by 0 bases, with 12 bases between them. The CDR3 is CASSINAVSSYNEQFF. The CDR3 coding sequence is TGTGCCAGTAGTATCAACGCCGTGAGCTCCTACAATGAGCAGTTCTTC. Using reference TRBV19 and TRBJ2-1 for the parts outside the CDR3, the full variable domain is DGGITQSPKYLFRKEGQNVTLSCEQNLNHDAMYWYRQDPGQGLRLIYYSQIVNDFQKGDIAEGYSVSREKKESFPLTVTSAQKNPTAFYLCASSINAVSSYNEQFFGPGTRLTVL.

This clonotype has more than one count but fewer than ten. The chain employs TRBV20-1 and TRBJ2-7; 14 nucleotides match TRBD2. Trimming took 3 bases from V and 7 from J; bases not matched to a gene: 5. Germline CDR1 is DFQATT and CDR2 is SNEGSKA (reference sequence). The CDR3 is 14 residues long. The CDR3 loop reads CSARATSGRGEQYF. CDR3 DNA: TGCAGTGCTAGGGCGACTAGCGGGAGGGGAGAGCAGTACTTC.

This clonotype was observed many times. The chain couples TRBV11-3 to TRBJ2-2, with 7 bases aligning to TRBD1. The V gene end was trimmed by 5 bases and the J gene end by 2 bases; junction bases not matched to a gene: 8. Germline CDR1 SGHNT, CDR2 YENEEA. The CDR3 runs 16 residues. The CDR3 nucleotides are TGTGCCAGCAGCCCGTGGGACAGCCAAAACACCGGGGAGCTGTTTTTT. Protein sequence: CASSPWDSQNTGELFF.

This clonotype came up a few times. CDR3 coding DNA: TGTGCCAGTACCCCCGGGGGACAGGGACTCCCCGAGCAGTACTTC. Translating gives CASTPGGQGLPEQYF. The J gene is TRBJ2-7, the V gene TRBV19; 9 nucleotides match TRBD1. This CDR3 is built from 15 residues. Germline-derived CDR1 and CDR2 are LNHDA and SQIVND (reference sequence). The ends lost 7 bases at V and 6 bases at J; junction bases unmatched: 13.

This clonotype was seen ten or more times. This chain connects TRBV20-1 to TRBJ2-5; TRBD1 aligns across 9 bases. CDR1 is DFQATT, CDR2 SNEGSKA, per germline (reference sequence). The CDR3 consists of 14 residues. The trim removed 5 bases at V and 3 bases at J, leaving 7 bases unmatched. CDR3 region: CSAHTDRGEETQYF. CDR3 DNA sequence: TGCAGTGCTCACACTGACAGGGGGGAAGAGACCCAGTACTTC.

This clonotype was observed many times. The gene calls are TRBV29-1 and TRBJ2-1, with D perhaps matching TRBD1 (6 bases). This CDR3 region has 18 residues. V was clipped by 0 bases and J by 4 bases, with 22 bases between them. The germline CDR1 and CDR2 sequences are SQVTM and ANQGSEA. CDR3 bases: TGCAGCGTTGAAGATGCGGAACGCCGGGACAAGGAATACAATGAGCAGTTCTTC. Encoded protein: CSVEDAERRDKEYNEQFF.

This rearrangement joins TRBV30 to TRBJ1-5; D ambiguous. Germline-derived CDR1 and CDR2 are GTSNPN and SVGIG (reference sequence). The V end lost 0 bases, the J end lost 2 bases, and 14 bases lay between the germline ends. The CDR3 is 16 residues long. For the CDR3, the DNA is TGTGCCTGGAGTGTACCTGGGCGCATAGGCAATCAGCCCCAGCATTTT. It specifies CAWSVPGRIGNQPQHF. Full variable domain (remainder filled in from reference TRBV30 and TRBJ1-5): SQTIHQWPATLVQPVGSPLSLECTVEGTSNPNLYWYRQAAGRGLQLLFYSVGIGQISSEVPQNLSASRPQDRQFILSSKKLLLSDSGFYLCAWSVPGRIGNQPQHFGDGTRLSIL.

A single count supports this clonotype. This may stem from a read error, because a much larger clone lies one nucleotide away. The CDR3 is CTSSLDGREEQYF. CDR3 bases: TGTACCAGCAGCTTGGATGGGCGTGAAGAGCAGTACTTC. The chain joins TRBV5-4 to TRBJ2-7, with no clear D. This CDR3 is built from 13 residues. Germline values: CDR1 SGHNT, CDR2 YYREEE (reference sequence).

This clonotype has more than one count but fewer than ten. The chain couples TRBV19 to TRBJ1-2; D perhaps matches TRBD1 (5 bases). V lost 5 bases to trimming and J lost 2 bases, with 12 bases between them. The CDR3 has 14 amino acids. CDR1 LNHDA and CDR2 SQIVND come from the germline V gene (reference sequence). CDR3: CASSAGLPNYGYTF. CDR3 sequence (DNA): TGTGCCAGTAGTGCGGGACTCCCGAACTATGGCTACACCTTC.

In its sample, this clonotype was seen a few times. The chain is built from TRBV20-1 and TRBJ2-7; tentative D call: TRBD2 (6 bases). Germline V gene lookup returns CDR1 DFQATT and CDR2 SNEGSKA (reference sequence). This CDR3 comprises 12 residues. V lost 6 bases and J 4 bases, leaving 13 bases between the germline ends. In DNA, the CDR3 is TGCAGTGCCCTTGGAGGGAGGTACGAGCAGTACTTC. Translation: CSALGGRYEQYF.

Many counts were recorded for this clonotype. This chain joins TRBV28 and TRBJ1-1; D unresolved. V was pared by 6 bases and J by 0 bases, with 8 bases between. The germline V gene has CDR1 MDHEN and CDR2 SYDVKM. The CDR3 has 13 amino acids. The CDR3 DNA is TGTGCCAGCAGCTTACTAATGAACACTGAAGCTTTCTTT. Protein product: CASSLLMNTEAFF.